These T cell receptor beta chains were read from a single sample in a study of shared clonotypes between healthy human individuals. The protocol was immunoSEQ multiplex PCR, while the TCRdb copy is restricted to in-frame clones and leaves out a portion. The data contain about 380,000 clones, 96% of them seen just once; the ten biggest clones take up 0.32%. Sequencing input: memory CD8+ T cells sorted from blood. These receptors were collected from a man aged 25-40 years in good health. The CDR3 runs from the conserved cysteine through the conserved F or W. D genes are given only for firm matches. Clone size appears in some rows only: once, few, many, or a class for an expanded clone.

j_gene	d_gene	v_gene	abundance	CDR3aa	CDR3nt
TRBJ2-1	TRBD2	TRBV7-9	NA	CASSLSGLPNEQFF	TGTGCCAGCAGCCTTAGCGGGCTGCCCAATGAGCAGTTCTTC
TRBJ2-2	NA	TRBV10-3	NA	CAISVRDTFTGELFF	TGTGCCATCAGTGTGCGGGACACCTTCACCGGGGAGCTGTTTTTT
TRBJ2-4	TRBD2	TRBV29-1	NA	CSVRGPAGGLEDIQYF	TGCAGCGTCCGAGGGCCAGCGGGAGGGTTAGAAGACATTCAGTACTTC
TRBJ2-5	NA	TRBV6-5	NA	CASSSVFQETQYF	TGTGCCAGCAGTTCGGTCTTCCAAGAGACCCAGTACTTC
TRBJ1-2	TRBD1	TRBV7-2	NA	CASSRGQGNYGYTF	TGTGCCAGCAGCCGGGGACAGGGGAACTATGGCTACACCTTC
TRBJ2-5	NA	TRBV5-1	NA	CASSLFRETQYF	TGCGCCAGCAGCTTGTTTCGGGAGACCCAGTACTTC
TRBJ2-7	NA	TRBV2	NA	CASRVGSYEQYF	TGTGCCAGCAGAGTGGGATCCTACGAGCAGTACTTC
TRBJ2-5	TRBD2	TRBV28	NA	CASSTLAGAGETQYF	TGTGCCAGCAGTACCCTAGCGGGAGCGGGGGAGACCCAGTACTTC
TRBJ2-7	TRBD2	TRBV6-1	NA	CASSPGTSGRWEQYF	TGTGCCAGCAGTCCCGGGACTAGCGGGAGGTGGGAGCAGTACTTC
TRBJ1-3	NA	TRBV5-1	NA	CASSSGGSGNTIYF	TGCGCCAGCAGCTCGGGGGGCTCTGGAAACACCATATATTTT
TRBJ2-7	TRBD1	TRBV5-5	NA	CASSFQMTGVAYEQYF	TGTGCCAGCAGCTTTCAGATGACAGGGGTCGCCTACGAGCAGTACTTC
TRBJ1-5	TRBD1	TRBV28	NA	CASSLTGQGIKGGQPQHF	TGTGCCAGCAGTTTAACCGGACAGGGGATTAAGGGAGGTCAGCCCCAGCATTTT
TRBJ2-7	TRBD2	TRBV5-1	NA	CASSFLSGSYEQYF	TGCGCCAGCAGCTTTCTTAGCGGGAGCTACGAGCAGTACTTC
TRBJ2-1	NA	TRBV28	NA	CASSFLPNEQFF	TGTGCCAGCAGTTTCCTTCCCAATGAGCAGTTCTTC
TRBJ2-2	NA	TRBV5-1	NA	CASSLGGTNTGELFF	TGCGCCAGCAGCTTGGGTGGGACGAACACCGGGGAGCTGTTTTTT
TRBJ1-5	TRBD1	TRBV28	NA	CASKPGQVNQPQHF	TGTGCCAGCAAACCGGGACAGGTCAATCAGCCCCAGCATTTT
TRBJ2-1	TRBD2	TRBV2	NA	CASPRHSGKVNEQFF	TGTGCCAGCCCCCGTCATAGCGGGAAAGTCAATGAGCAGTTCTTC
TRBJ2-7	NA	TRBV15	NA	CATSRESYVRGEQYF	TGTGCCACCAGCAGAGAGTCTTATGTTAGGGGCGAGCAGTACTTC
TRBJ2-1	TRBD2	TRBV19	NA	CASSMQTSGIHSSYNEQFF	TGTGCCAGTAGTATGCAGACTAGCGGGATCCACAGCTCCTACAATGAGCAGTTCTTC
TRBJ2-4	NA	TRBV29-1	NA	CSVEAAKNIQYF	TGCAGCGTTGAGGCAGCCAAAAACATTCAGTACTTC
TRBJ2-3	NA	TRBV30	NA	CAWTSGPSSTDTQYF	TGTGCCTGGACCTCAGGGCCCTCTAGCACAGATACGCAGTATTTT
TRBJ2-1	NA	TRBV4-1	NA	CASSQRTLAMRRNEQFF	TGCGCCAGCAGCCAAAGAACCCTAGCGATGAGGAGGAATGAGCAGTTCTTC
TRBJ2-2	NA	TRBV2	NA	CASSVGEGDTGELFF	TGTGCCAGCAGTGTGGGGGAAGGGGACACCGGGGAGCTGTTTTTT
TRBJ2-7	NA	TRBV2	NA	CATGLTYEQYF	TGTGCCACGGGACTTACGTACGAGCAGTACTTC
TRBJ2-1	TRBD2	TRBV18	NA	CASSAGLADYNEQFF	TGTGCCAGCTCAGCGGGACTAGCGGATTACAATGAGCAGTTCTTC
TRBJ1-2	NA	TRBV28	NA	CASSVDRLFYGYTF	TGTGCCAGCAGTGTCGACAGGCTTTTCTATGGCTACACCTTC
TRBJ1-2	TRBD1	TRBV30	NA	CAWWTGGNYGYTF	TGTGCCTGGTGGACAGGGGGGAACTATGGCTACACCTTC
TRBJ2-2	TRBD2	TRBV9	NA	CASSVEAGGPGELFF	TGTGCCAGCAGCGTAGAAGCGGGAGGGCCCGGGGAGCTGTTTTTT
TRBJ1-4	NA	TRBV6-1	NA	CASTRRTGLNEKLFF	TGTGCCAGCACTAGGAGGACGGGCCTTAATGAAAAACTGTTTTTT
TRBJ2-2	NA	TRBV30	NA	CAWRTANTGELFF	TGTGCCTGGAGAACAGCGAACACCGGGGAGCTGTTTTTT
TRBJ2-7	TRBD2	TRBV5-4	NA	CASSPAASGSREQYF	TGTGCCAGCAGCCCCGCGGCTAGCGGGAGTAGGGAGCAGTACTTC
TRBJ1-2	NA	TRBV6-1	NA	CASSEKPLHF	TGTGCCAGCAGTGAAAAACCTCTCCACTTC
TRBJ2-1	NA	TRBV19	once	CASRTGYNEQFF	TGTGCCAGTAGAACAGGGTACAATGAGCAGTTCTTC
TRBJ2-7	NA	TRBV5-1	NA	CASSLVGGVIYEQYF	TGCGCCAGCAGCTTGGTTGGCGGCGTAATCTACGAGCAGTACTTC
TRBJ1-2	NA	TRBV20-1	NA	CSAKRGGGYTF	TGCAGTGCTAAAAGGGGAGGAGGCTACACCTTC
TRBJ2-3	TRBD2	TRBV6-4	NA	CASSVEAGGPDTQYF	TGTGCCAGCAGTGTGGAAGCGGGAGGGCCAGATACGCAGTATTTT
TRBJ1-5	TRBD1	TRBV7-9	NA	CASSSDRGQPQHF	TGTGCCAGCAGTTCCGACAGGGGACAGCCCCAGCATTTT